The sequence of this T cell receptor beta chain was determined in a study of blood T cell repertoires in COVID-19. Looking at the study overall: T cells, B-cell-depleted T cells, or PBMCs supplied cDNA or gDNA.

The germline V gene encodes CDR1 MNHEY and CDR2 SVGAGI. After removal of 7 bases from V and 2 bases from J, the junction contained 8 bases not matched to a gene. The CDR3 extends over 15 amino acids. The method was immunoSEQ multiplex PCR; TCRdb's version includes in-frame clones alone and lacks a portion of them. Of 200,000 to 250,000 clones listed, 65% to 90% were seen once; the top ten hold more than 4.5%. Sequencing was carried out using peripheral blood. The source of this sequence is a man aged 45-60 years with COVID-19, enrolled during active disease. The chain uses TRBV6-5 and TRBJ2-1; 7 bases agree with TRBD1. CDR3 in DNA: TGTGCCAGCAAAAGACAGGGTAACCCCTACAATGAGCAGTTCTTC. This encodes CASKRQGNPYNEQFF.